The clone carrying this T cell receptor beta chain was recorded a few times. These data are taken from a study of T cells after yellow fever vaccination. After removal of 3 bases from V and 2 bases from J, the junction contained 3 bases not matched to a gene. The CDR3 runs 14 residues. One entry per CDR3 protein results from TCRdb running MiXCR on the 5' RACE reads. This sample yields roughly 340,000 distinct CDR3 sequences, of which 7.5% to 9% are seen a single time; over 15% belongs to the top ten. This chain joins TRBV12-3 or TRBV12-4 and TRBJ1-1; 7 positions agree with TRBD1. The sequencing used PBMCs, collected on the day of the first yellow fever vaccination. The TCR originated in a man in his late teens or twenties who received the YFV17D yellow fever vaccine. DNA of the CDR3: TGTGCCAGCAGTTTCCCAGGGGGTAACACTGAAGCTTTCTTT. Protein sequence: CASSFPGGNTEAFF.